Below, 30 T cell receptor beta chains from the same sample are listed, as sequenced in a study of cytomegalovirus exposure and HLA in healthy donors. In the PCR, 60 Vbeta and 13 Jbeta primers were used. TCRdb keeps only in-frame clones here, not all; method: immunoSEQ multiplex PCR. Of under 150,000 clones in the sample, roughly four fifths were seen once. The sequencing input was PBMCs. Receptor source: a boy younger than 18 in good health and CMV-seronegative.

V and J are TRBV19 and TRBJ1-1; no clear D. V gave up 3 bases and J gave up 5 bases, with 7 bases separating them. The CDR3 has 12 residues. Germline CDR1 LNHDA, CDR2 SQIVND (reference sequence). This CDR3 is CASSIAGTEAFF. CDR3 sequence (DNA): TGTGCCAGTAGTATCGCGGGGACTGAAGCTTTCTTT.

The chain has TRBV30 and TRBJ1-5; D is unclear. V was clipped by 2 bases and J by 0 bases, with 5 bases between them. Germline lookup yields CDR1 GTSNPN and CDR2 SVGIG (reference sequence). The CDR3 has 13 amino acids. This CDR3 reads CAWSSSSNQPQHF. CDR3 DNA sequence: TGTGCCTGGAGTAGTAGTAGCAATCAGCCCCAGCATTTT. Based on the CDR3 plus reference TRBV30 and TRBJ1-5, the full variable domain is SQTIHQWPATLVQPVGSPLSLECTVEGTSNPNLYWYRQAAGRGLQLLFYSVGIGQISSEVPQNLSASRPQDRQFILSSKKLLLSDSGFYLCAWSSSSNQPQHFGDGTRLSIL.

The CDR3 loop is CASSLSGDYGYTF. CDR3 in DNA: TGTGCCAGCAGCCTCTCCGGGGACTATGGCTACACCTTC. J is TRBJ1-2 and V is TRBV27; D gene ambiguous. With 6 bases removed from V and 3 bases from J, the gap between germline ends came to 11 bases. Germline CDR1 and CDR2: MNHEY and SMNVEV (reference sequence). The CDR3 is 13 amino acids.

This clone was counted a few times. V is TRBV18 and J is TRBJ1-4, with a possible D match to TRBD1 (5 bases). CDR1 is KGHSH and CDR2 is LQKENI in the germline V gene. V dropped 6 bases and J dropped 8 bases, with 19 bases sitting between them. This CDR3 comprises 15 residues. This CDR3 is CASSPDGQGEEKLFF. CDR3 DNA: TGTGCCAGCTCGCCGGATGGGCAGGGTGAAGAAAAACTGTTTTTT.

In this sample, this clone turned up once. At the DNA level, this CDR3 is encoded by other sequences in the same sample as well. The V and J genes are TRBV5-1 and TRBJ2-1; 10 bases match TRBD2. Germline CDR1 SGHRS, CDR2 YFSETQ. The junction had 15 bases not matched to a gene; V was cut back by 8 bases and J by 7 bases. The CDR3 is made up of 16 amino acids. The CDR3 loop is CASSPSGTSVPNEQFF. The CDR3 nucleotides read TGCGCCAGTAGCCCGTCCGGGACTAGCGTGCCGAATGAGCAGTTCTTC.

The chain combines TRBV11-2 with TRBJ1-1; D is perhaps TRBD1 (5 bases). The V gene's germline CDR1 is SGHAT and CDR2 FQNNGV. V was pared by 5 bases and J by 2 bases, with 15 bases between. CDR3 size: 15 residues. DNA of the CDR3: TGTGCCAGCAGCCCACCCCCGACAGTAAACACTGAAGCTTTCTTT. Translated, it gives CASSPPPTVNTEAFF.

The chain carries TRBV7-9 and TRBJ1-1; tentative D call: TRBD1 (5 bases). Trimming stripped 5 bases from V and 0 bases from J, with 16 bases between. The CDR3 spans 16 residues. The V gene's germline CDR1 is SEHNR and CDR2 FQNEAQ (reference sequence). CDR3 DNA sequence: TGTGCCAGCAGCCGGGACCCTGGGGGGATGAACACTGAAGCTTTCTTT. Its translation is CASSRDPGGMNTEAFF.

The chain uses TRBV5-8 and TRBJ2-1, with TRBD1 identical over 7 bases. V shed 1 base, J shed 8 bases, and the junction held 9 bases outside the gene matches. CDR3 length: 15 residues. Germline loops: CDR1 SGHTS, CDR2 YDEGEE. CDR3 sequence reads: CASSLLVARGHEQFF. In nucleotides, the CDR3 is TGTGCCAGCAGCTTGTTGGTGGCTAGGGGGCATGAGCAGTTCTTC.

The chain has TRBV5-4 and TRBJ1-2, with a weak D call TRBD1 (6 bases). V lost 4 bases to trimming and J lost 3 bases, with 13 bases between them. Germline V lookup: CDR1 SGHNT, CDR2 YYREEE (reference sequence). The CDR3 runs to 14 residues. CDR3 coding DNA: TGTGCCAGCAGCCCTAGGGGGGGTGACTATGGCTACACCTTC. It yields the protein CASSPRGGDYGYTF.

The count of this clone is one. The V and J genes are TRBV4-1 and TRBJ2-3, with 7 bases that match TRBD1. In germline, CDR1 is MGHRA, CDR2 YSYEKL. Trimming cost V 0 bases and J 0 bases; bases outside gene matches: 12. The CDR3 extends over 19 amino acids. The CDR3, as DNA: TGCGCCAGCAGCCAAGATCCGCCCAGCCGCAGGGGGAGCACAGATACGCAGTATTTT. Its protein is CASSQDPPSRRGSTDTQYF.

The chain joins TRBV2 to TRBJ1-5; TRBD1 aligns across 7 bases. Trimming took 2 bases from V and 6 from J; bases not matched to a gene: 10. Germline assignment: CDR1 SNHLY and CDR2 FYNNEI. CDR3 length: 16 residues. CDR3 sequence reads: CASSEIGPGGFQPQHF. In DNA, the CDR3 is TGTGCCAGCAGTGAAATCGGGCCAGGGGGTTTTCAGCCCCAGCATTTT.

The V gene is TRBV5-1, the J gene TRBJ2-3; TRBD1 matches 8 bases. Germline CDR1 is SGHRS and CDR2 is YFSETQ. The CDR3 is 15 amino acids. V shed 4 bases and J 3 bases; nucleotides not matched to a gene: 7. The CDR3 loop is CASSGQGEKTDTQYF. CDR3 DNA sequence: TGCGCCAGCAGCGGACAGGGAGAAAAGACAGATACGCAGTATTTT.

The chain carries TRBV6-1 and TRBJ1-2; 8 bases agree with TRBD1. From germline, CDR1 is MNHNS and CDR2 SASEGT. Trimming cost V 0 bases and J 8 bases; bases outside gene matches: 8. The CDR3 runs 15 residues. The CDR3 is CASSEAFRGLTGYTF. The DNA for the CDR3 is TGTGCCAGCAGTGAAGCGTTCAGGGGGCTGACCGGCTACACCTTC.

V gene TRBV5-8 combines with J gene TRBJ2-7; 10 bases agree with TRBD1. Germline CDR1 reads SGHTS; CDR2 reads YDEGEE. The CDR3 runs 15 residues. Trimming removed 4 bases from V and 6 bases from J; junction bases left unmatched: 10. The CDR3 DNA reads TGTGCCAGCAGCCATGGGACAGGGGCAACTCTCGAGCAGTACTTC. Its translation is CASSHGTGATLEQYF.

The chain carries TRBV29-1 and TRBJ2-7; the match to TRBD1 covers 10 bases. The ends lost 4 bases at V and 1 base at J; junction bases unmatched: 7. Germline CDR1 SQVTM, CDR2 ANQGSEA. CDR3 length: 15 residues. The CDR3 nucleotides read TGCAGCGTTGGGGGACAGGGGTCCTTATCCTACGAGCAGTACTTC. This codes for CSVGGQGSLSYEQYF.

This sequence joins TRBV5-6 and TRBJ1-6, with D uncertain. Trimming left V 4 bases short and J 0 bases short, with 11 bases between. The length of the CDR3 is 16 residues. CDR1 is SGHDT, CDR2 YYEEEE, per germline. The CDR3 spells CASSRRQVSYNSPLHF. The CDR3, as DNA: TGTGCCAGCAGCCGCAGGCAGGTCTCCTATAATTCACCCCTCCACTTT.

This CDR3 is CASEPPPVKLFF. The CDR3 nucleotides are TGTGCCAGCGAGCCGCCGCCGGTTAAACTGTTTTTT. J is TRBJ1-4 and V is TRBV9; D gene ambiguous. The germline gives CDR1 SGDLS, CDR2 YYNGEE. The V end was cut by 7 bases, the J end by 11 bases, with 15 bases between. The CDR3 is made up of 12 amino acids.

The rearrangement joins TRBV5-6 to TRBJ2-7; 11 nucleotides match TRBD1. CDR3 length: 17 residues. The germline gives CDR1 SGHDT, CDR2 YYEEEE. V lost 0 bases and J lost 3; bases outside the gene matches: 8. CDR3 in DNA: TGTGCCAGCAGCTTGGGCGCGGGACAGGGGGTCCACTACGAGCAGTACTTC. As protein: CASSLGAGQGVHYEQYF. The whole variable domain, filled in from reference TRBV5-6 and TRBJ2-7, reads DAGVTQSPTHLIKTRGQQVTLRCSPKSGHDTVSWYQQALGQGPQFIFQYYEEEERQRGNFPDRFSGHQFPNYSSELNVNALLLGDSALYLCASSLGAGQGVHYEQYFGPGTRLTVT.

CDR3 coding DNA: TGTGCCAGTTCCAACCGGGGACTAGGAGCCTACGAGCAGTACTTC. Translation: CASSNRGLGAYEQYF. The V and J genes are TRBV6-5 and TRBJ2-7; 8 nucleotides align to TRBD2. After removal of 9 bases from V and 2 bases from J, the junction contained 12 bases not matched to a gene. This CDR3 is 15 amino acids long. Germline CDR1 MNHEY, CDR2 SVGAGI.

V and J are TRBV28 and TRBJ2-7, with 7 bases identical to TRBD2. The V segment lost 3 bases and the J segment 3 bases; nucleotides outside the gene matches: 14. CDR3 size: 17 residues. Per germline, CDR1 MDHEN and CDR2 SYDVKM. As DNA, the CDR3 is TGTGCCAGCAGTTTGCTGTATAAGAAGGGCGGGGGCTACGAGCAGTACTTC. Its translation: CASSLLYKKGGGYEQYF.

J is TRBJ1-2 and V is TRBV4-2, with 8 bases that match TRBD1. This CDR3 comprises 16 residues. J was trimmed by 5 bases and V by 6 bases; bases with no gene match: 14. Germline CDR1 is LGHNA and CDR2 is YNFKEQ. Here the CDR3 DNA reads TGTGCCAGCAGTCTTCCTCAAGGACAGGGATCTTATGGCTACACCTTC. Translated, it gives CASSLPQGQGSYGYTF.

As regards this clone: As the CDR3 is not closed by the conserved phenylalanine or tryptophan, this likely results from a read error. This CDR3 is CASSPSGASEQYL. The DNA of the CDR3 is TGCGCCAGCAGCCCGTCAGGGGCCAGCGAGCAGTACCTC. This chain connects TRBV5-1 to TRBJ2-7; possibly TRBD1 for D (6 bases). The CDR3 has 13 amino acids. Trimming shortened V by 4 bases and J by 6 bases, and 14 bases separated the two germline ends. The germline V gene has CDR1 SGHRS and CDR2 YFSETQ.

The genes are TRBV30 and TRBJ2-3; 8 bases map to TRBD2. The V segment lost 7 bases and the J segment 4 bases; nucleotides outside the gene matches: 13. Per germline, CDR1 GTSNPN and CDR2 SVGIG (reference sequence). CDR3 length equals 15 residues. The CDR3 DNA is TGTGCCTTACCGATGGGTAGCGGGATGGCAGATACGCAGTATTTT. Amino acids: CALPMGSGMADTQYF.

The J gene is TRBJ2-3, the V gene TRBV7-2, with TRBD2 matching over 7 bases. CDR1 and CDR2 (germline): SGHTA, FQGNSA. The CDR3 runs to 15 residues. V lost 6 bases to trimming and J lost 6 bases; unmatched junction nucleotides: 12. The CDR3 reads CASSLIRGETDTQYF. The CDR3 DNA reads TGTGCCAGCAGTTTAATTCGGGGGGAGACGGATACGCAGTATTTT.

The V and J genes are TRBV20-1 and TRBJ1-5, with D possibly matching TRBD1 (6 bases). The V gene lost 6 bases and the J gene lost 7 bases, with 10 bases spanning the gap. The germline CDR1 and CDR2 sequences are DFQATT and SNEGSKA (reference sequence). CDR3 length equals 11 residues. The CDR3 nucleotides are TGCAGTGCCCGAAGGGGGCAGCCCCAGCATTTT. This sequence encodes CSARRGQPQHF.

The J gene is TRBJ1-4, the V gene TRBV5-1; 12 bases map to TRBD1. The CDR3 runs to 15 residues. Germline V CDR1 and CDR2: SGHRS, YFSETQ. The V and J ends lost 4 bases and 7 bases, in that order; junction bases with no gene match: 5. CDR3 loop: CASSVGTGGTEKLFF. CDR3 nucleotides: TGCGCCAGCAGCGTCGGGACAGGGGGCACTGAAAAACTGTTTTTT.

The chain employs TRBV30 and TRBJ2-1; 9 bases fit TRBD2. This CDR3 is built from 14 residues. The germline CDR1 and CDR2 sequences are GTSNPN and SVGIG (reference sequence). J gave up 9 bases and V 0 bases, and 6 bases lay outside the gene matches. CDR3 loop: CAWSVAREGSEQFF. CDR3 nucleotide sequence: TGTGCCTGGAGTGTCGCGCGGGAGGGCAGTGAGCAGTTCTTC. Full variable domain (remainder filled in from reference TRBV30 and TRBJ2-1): SQTIHQWPATLVQPVGSPLSLECTVEGTSNPNLYWYRQAAGRGLQLLFYSVGIGQISSEVPQNLSASRPQDRQFILSSKKLLLSDSGFYLCAWSVAREGSEQFFGPGTRLTVL.

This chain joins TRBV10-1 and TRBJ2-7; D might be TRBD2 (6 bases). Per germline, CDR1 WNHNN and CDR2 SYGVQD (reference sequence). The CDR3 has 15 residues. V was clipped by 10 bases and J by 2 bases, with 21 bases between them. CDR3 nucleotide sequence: TGCGCCATTCCCCAGAGGGCCGGGAGTACCTACGAGCAGTACTTC. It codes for CAIPQRAGSTYEQYF.

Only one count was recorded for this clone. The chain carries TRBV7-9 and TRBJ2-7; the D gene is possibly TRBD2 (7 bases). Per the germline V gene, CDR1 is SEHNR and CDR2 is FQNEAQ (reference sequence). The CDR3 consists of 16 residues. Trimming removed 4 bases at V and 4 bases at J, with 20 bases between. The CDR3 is CASSWGASSGRYEQYF. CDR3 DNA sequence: TGTGCCAGCAGCTGGGGGGCCTCTAGCGGAAGGTACGAGCAGTACTTC.

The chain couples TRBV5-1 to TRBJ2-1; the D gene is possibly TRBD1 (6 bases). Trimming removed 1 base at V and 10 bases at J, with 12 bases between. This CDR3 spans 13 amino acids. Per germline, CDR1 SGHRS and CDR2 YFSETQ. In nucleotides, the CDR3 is TGCGCCAGCAGCTTGTACAGGGATGGGGAGCAGTTCTTC. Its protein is CASSLYRDGEQFF.